This is a list of T cell receptor beta chains from one sample in a study of graft-versus-host responses after intestinal transplantation. These receptors have no identified antigens. Method: immunoSEQ multiplex PCR; TCRdb's copy keeps in-frame clones and lacks some. The sample yields about 88,000 clones, less than 95% seen once. The source was unstimulated CD4+ T cells sorted from spleen or lymph node cells, collected before transplant. The source of these receptors is a human donor who was the organ donor for an intestinal transplant. Both conserved end residues are part of each CDR3. Each record gives: D gene, J gene, clone size, V gene, CDR3 protein, CDR3 DNA. D genes are given only for firm matches. The size field is filled for only some rows; it gives once, few, many or a size class.

D gene: TRBD1; J gene: TRBJ1-2; clone size: .; V gene: TRBV6-6; CDR3 protein: CASSFGTGGDGYTF; CDR3 DNA: TGTGCCAGCAGTTTCGGGACAGGGGGAGATGGCTACACCTTC
D gene: TRBD2; J gene: TRBJ2-1; clone size: .; V gene: TRBV6-5; CDR3 protein: CASTPTSGRDNEQFF; CDR3 DNA: TGTGCCAGCACCCCGACTAGCGGGAGGGATAATGAGCAGTTCTTC
D gene: TRBD2; J gene: TRBJ2-1; clone size: .; V gene: TRBV15; CDR3 protein: CATSRVRAGGAPEQFF; CDR3 DNA: TGTGCCACCAGCAGAGTTAGGGCGGGGGGGGCTCCTGAGCAGTTCTTC
D gene: .; J gene: TRBJ2-7; clone size: once; V gene: TRBV12-1; CDR3 protein: CASSSTSGYEQYF; CDR3 DNA: TGTGCCAGCAGCTCGACTAGCGGCTACGAGCAGTACTTC
D gene: TRBD1; J gene: TRBJ1-1; clone size: .; V gene: TRBV7-9; CDR3 protein: CASSFLTGGTEAFF; CDR3 DNA: TGTGCCAGCAGCTTTCTGACAGGGGGCACTGAAGCTTTCTTT
D gene: TRBD2; J gene: TRBJ2-3; clone size: .; V gene: TRBV7-9; CDR3 protein: CASSLTSGPFASTQYF; CDR3 DNA: TGTGCCAGCAGCTTAACTAGCGGCCCGTTCGCGAGTACGCAGTATTTT
D gene: .; J gene: TRBJ2-5; clone size: .; V gene: TRBV27; CDR3 protein: CASTTGRGYQETQYF; CDR3 DNA: TGTGCCAGCACAACAGGGAGGGGGTACCAAGAGACCCAGTACTTC
D gene: TRBD1; J gene: TRBJ1-1; clone size: .; V gene: TRBV5-1; CDR3 protein: CASSSTYRGAGRKAFF; CDR3 DNA: TGCGCCAGCAGCTCAACTTACAGGGGCGCAGGTAGGAAAGCTTTCTTT
D gene: .; J gene: TRBJ1-1; clone size: .; V gene: TRBV2; CDR3 protein: CASSWEGSGVNTEAFF; CDR3 DNA: TGTGCCAGCAGTTGGGAAGGTTCAGGGGTGAACACTGAAGCTTTCTTT
D gene: TRBD1; J gene: TRBJ2-2; clone size: .; V gene: TRBV13; CDR3 protein: CASSSRTGLYTGELFF; CDR3 DNA: TGTGCCAGCAGCTCCCGGACAGGGCTATACACCGGGGAGCTGTTTTTT
D gene: TRBD1; J gene: TRBJ2-1; clone size: .; V gene: TRBV6-5; CDR3 protein: CASSYSDRGPSWFF; CDR3 DNA: TGTGCCAGCAGTTACTCGGACAGGGGGCCCTCCTGGTTCTTC
D gene: .; J gene: TRBJ2-7; clone size: .; V gene: TRBV5-5; CDR3 protein: CASSLAPTNSYEQYF; CDR3 DNA: TGTGCCAGCAGTTTAGCGCCGACAAACTCCTACGAGCAGTACTTC
D gene: .; J gene: TRBJ1-2; clone size: .; V gene: TRBV27; CDR3 protein: CASSSKAGGYTF; CDR3 DNA: TGTGCCAGCAGCAGTAAGGCCGGGGGCTACACCTTC
D gene: TRBD1; J gene: TRBJ2-5; clone size: .; V gene: TRBV29-1; CDR3 protein: CSADRVETQYF; CDR3 DNA: TGCAGCGCCGACAGGGTAGAGACCCAGTACTTC
D gene: TRBD2; J gene: TRBJ2-5; clone size: .; V gene: TRBV14; CDR3 protein: CASSQEVSGGAPGETQYF; CDR3 DNA: TGTGCCAGCAGCCAAGAGGTTAGCGGGGGGGCGCCTGGAGAGACCCAGTACTTC
D gene: TRBD1; J gene: TRBJ1-2; clone size: .; V gene: TRBV18; CDR3 protein: CASSQTGDGYTF; CDR3 DNA: TGTGCCAGCTCACAGACAGGGGATGGCTACACCTTC
D gene: .; J gene: TRBJ2-3; clone size: .; V gene: TRBV5-4; CDR3 protein: CASSYRQGGTDTQYF; CDR3 DNA: TGTGCCAGCAGTTACCGTCAGGGTGGTACAGATACGCAGTATTTT
D gene: TRBD2; J gene: TRBJ2-5; clone size: .; V gene: TRBV19; CDR3 protein: CASSIIRTSGQRETQYF; CDR3 DNA: TGTGCCAGTAGTATAATTAGGACTAGCGGTCAGAGAGAGACCCAGTACTTC
D gene: TRBD2; J gene: TRBJ2-1; clone size: .; V gene: TRBV4-1; CDR3 protein: CASSQRGLAGGWNEQFF; CDR3 DNA: TGCGCCAGCAGCCAACGGGGACTAGCGGGGGGCTGGAATGAGCAGTTCTTC
D gene: TRBD1; J gene: TRBJ2-1; clone size: .; V gene: TRBV28; CDR3 protein: CASRGKGTGRMNNEQFF; CDR3 DNA: TGTGCCAGCAGGGGAAAGGGGACAGGGCGAATGAACAATGAGCAGTTCTTC
D gene: .; J gene: TRBJ2-7; clone size: few; V gene: TRBV5-6; CDR3 protein: CASSLTRPYEQYF; CDR3 DNA: TGTGCCAGCAGCTTGACTAGACCCTACGAGCAGTACTTC
D gene: TRBD2; J gene: TRBJ2-1; clone size: .; V gene: TRBV7-2; CDR3 protein: CASSRGGDREQFF; CDR3 DNA: TGTGCCAGCAGCCGGGGAGGGGATCGTGAGCAGTTCTTC
D gene: .; J gene: TRBJ2-3; clone size: .; V gene: TRBV19; CDR3 protein: CASSIMARGDTQYF; CDR3 DNA: TGTGCCAGTAGTATAATGGCCCGGGGAGATACGCAGTATTTT
D gene: TRBD2; J gene: TRBJ2-7; clone size: .; V gene: TRBV29-1; CDR3 protein: CSVALGAGGREQYF; CDR3 DNA: TGCAGCGTTGCCTTGGGAGCGGGGGGACGGGAGCAGTACTTC
D gene: TRBD2; J gene: TRBJ2-1; clone size: once; V gene: TRBV25-1; CDR3 protein: CASSEIAGGPEFF; CDR3 DNA: TGTGCCAGCAGTGAAATAGCGGGGGGGCCGGAGTTCTTC
D gene: .; J gene: TRBJ2-7; clone size: .; V gene: TRBV5-1; CDR3 protein: CASSLGGGPYEQYF; CDR3 DNA: TGCGCCAGCAGCTTGGGAGGAGGTCCCTACGAGCAGTACTTC
D gene: .; J gene: TRBJ2-7; clone size: .; V gene: TRBV4-1; CDR3 protein: CASVEGSYEQYF; CDR3 DNA: TGCGCCAGCGTCGAAGGGAGCTACGAGCAGTACTTC
D gene: .; J gene: TRBJ2-1; clone size: .; V gene: TRBV30; CDR3 protein: CAWGGLNEQFF; CDR3 DNA: TGTGCCTGGGGGGGCCTCAATGAGCAGTTCTTC
D gene: .; J gene: TRBJ1-5; clone size: .; V gene: TRBV19; CDR3 protein: CASSIGQGSNQPQHF; CDR3 DNA: TGTGCCAGTAGTATTGGGCAGGGGAGCAATCAGCCCCAGCATTTT
D gene: TRBD1; J gene: TRBJ1-1; clone size: .; V gene: TRBV30; CDR3 protein: CAWSVLWSGTGGFYTEAFF; CDR3 DNA: TGTGCCTGGAGTGTACTGTGGTCTGGGACAGGGGGCTTTTACACTGAAGCTTTCTTT
D gene: .; J gene: TRBJ1-2; clone size: .; V gene: TRBV5-4; CDR3 protein: CASSFFVMEKLFGYTF; CDR3 DNA: TGTGCCAGCAGCTTTTTCGTAATGGAGAAACTTTTTGGCTACACCTTC
D gene: TRBD1; J gene: TRBJ1-2; clone size: .; V gene: TRBV30; CDR3 protein: CAWSGTGGLYGYTF; CDR3 DNA: TGTGCCTGGTCCGGGACAGGGGGGCTCTATGGCTACACCTTC
D gene: TRBD2; J gene: TRBJ2-1; clone size: .; V gene: TRBV6-5; CDR3 protein: CASSYSTGTSLMQFF; CDR3 DNA: TGTGCCAGCAGTTACTCGACCGGGACTAGCCTTATGCAGTTCTTC
D gene: TRBD1; J gene: TRBJ2-4; clone size: .; V gene: TRBV10-1; CDR3 protein: CASSGTGDGYIQYF; CDR3 DNA: TGCGCCAGCAGTGGGACAGGGGATGGATACATTCAGTACTTC
D gene: TRBD1; J gene: TRBJ1-1; clone size: few; V gene: TRBV11-1; CDR3 protein: CASSLGRGHTEAFF; CDR3 DNA: TGTGCCAGCAGCTTAGGCAGGGGGCACACTGAAGCTTTCTTT
D gene: .; J gene: TRBJ2-7; clone size: few; V gene: TRBV30; CDR3 protein: CAWSPGSLREQYF; CDR3 DNA: TGTGCCTGGAGCCCTGGTAGTTTGAGGGAGCAGTACTTC
D gene: .; J gene: TRBJ1-4; clone size: .; V gene: TRBV5-1; CDR3 protein: CASSLVPVATNEKLFF; CDR3 DNA: TGCGCCAGCAGCTTGGTGCCGGTTGCCACTAATGAAAAACTGTTTTTT
D gene: .; J gene: TRBJ2-3; clone size: .; V gene: TRBV14; CDR3 protein: CASSQVGRVTDTQYF; CDR3 DNA: TGTGCCAGCAGCCAAGTAGGCAGGGTCACAGATACGCAGTATTTT
D gene: .; J gene: TRBJ1-3; clone size: .; V gene: TRBV6-5; CDR3 protein: CASSYSSSTSGNTIYF; CDR3 DNA: TGTGCCAGCAGTTACTCCTCCAGTACCTCTGGAAACACCATATATTTT
D gene: TRBD1; J gene: TRBJ2-5; clone size: .; V gene: TRBV7-3; CDR3 protein: CASSYNRGRWETQYF; CDR3 DNA: TGTGCCAGCAGTTATAACAGGGGGCGCTGGGAGACCCAGTACTTC
D gene: .; J gene: TRBJ1-2; clone size: .; V gene: TRBV11-2; CDR3 protein: CASSFGQNYGYTF; CDR3 DNA: TGTGCCAGCAGCTTTGGACAGAACTATGGCTACACCTTC
D gene: TRBD1; J gene: TRBJ1-1; clone size: .; V gene: TRBV5-1; CDR3 protein: CASSLGGQGVPAFF; CDR3 DNA: TGCGCCAGCAGCTTGGGGGGACAGGGGGTACCAGCTTTCTTT
D gene: .; J gene: TRBJ1-2; clone size: .; V gene: TRBV19; CDR3 protein: CASSIGGPTNYGYTF; CDR3 DNA: TGTGCCAGTAGTATTGGAGGGCCAACTAACTATGGCTACACCTTC
D gene: .; J gene: TRBJ1-2; clone size: .; V gene: TRBV12-5; CDR3 protein: CASGLATLGGAHGYTF; CDR3 DNA: TGTGCTAGTGGTTTGGCAACCTTGGGGGGGGCACATGGCTACACCTTC
D gene: .; J gene: TRBJ1-4; clone size: .; V gene: TRBV7-9; CDR3 protein: CASSLIPGNEKLFF; CDR3 DNA: TGTGCCAGCAGCTTAATCCCAGGGAATGAAAAACTGTTTTTT
D gene: TRBD1; J gene: TRBJ2-7; clone size: .; V gene: TRBV4-1; CDR3 protein: CASSRTRIGQGAYEQYF; CDR3 DNA: TGCGCCAGCAGCCGAACAAGGATAGGCCAGGGGGCCTACGAGCAGTACTTC
D gene: .; J gene: TRBJ1-1; clone size: .; V gene: TRBV7-6; CDR3 protein: CASSSLGRGGTEAFF; CDR3 DNA: TGTGCCAGCAGCTCCTTAGGCAGGGGTGGCACTGAAGCTTTCTTT